This T cell receptor (beta chain) was found in a study of blood T cell repertoires in COVID-19. Background on the study: COVID-19 samples, acute and convalescent, were from the United States, Italy and Spain. The cDNA or gDNA used as material had been derived from T cells, B-cell-depleted T cells, or PBMCs.

V was cut by 6 bases and J by 4 bases, with 18 bases left in between. Germline V gene data show CDR1 as SGHTA and CDR2 as FQGNSA. The CDR3 extends over 15 amino acids. Study processing details: Amplification of reference gene primers provided the estimated nucleated cell counts. Sequenced by immunoSEQ multiplex PCR; TCRdb stores in-frame clones only, minus some. The D gene and trimming were derived from the DNA, and the V and J assignments and clone size from that table. The sample lists approximately 210,000 clones, 88% occurring once. This receptor was taken from a human donor in a cohort sampled during active COVID-19. The gene calls are TRBV7-2 and TRBJ1-1; D possibly corresponds to TRBD1 (5 bases). Sequencing was performed on peripheral blood. The CDR3 here is CASSPGGVEGTEAFF. In nucleotides, the CDR3 is TGTGCCAGCAGTCCGGGGGGGGTAGAAGGCACTGAAGCTTTCTTT.